These T cell receptor beta chains were read from a single sample in a study of early T cells in non-severe SARS-CoV-2 infection. TCRdb reprocessed the 5' RACE reads with MiXCR, giving one entry per CDR3 protein. This sample has about 64,000 distinct CDR3 sequences, with under 15% found just once. Sequencing was performed on whole blood. These receptor sequences come from an adult who was a healthcare worker with PCR-confirmed SARS-CoV-2 infection or an uninfected control (not recorded which). The CDR3 runs from the conserved cysteine through the conserved F or W. A D gene is named only where the DNA matches it firmly. Not every row has a clone size; where given, it reads once, few, many or a size class.

TRBJ2-7,12,few,.,TRBV29-1,TGCAGCGTTGAAGGCAGAGCCTACGAGCAGTACTTC,CSVEGRAYEQYF
TRBJ1-1,11,.,.,TRBV5-1,TGCGCCAGCAGCGAGGGACGGGAAGCTTTCTTT,CASSEGREAFF
TRBJ2-5,12,few,.,TRBV12-3/TRBV12-4,TGTGCCAGCTCAGCTCTCCAAGAGACCCAGTACTTC,CASSALQETQYF
TRBJ1-1,16,many,.,TRBV20-1,TGCAGTGCTAGAGAAGTTGGTACAGGGCTTGTTACTGAAGCTTTCTTT,CSAREVGTGLVTEAFF
TRBJ1-4,15,few,.,TRBV10-3,TGTGCCATCAGTGAGCTATCCCAGGGGTTGGGAAAACTGTTTTTT,CAISELSQGLGKLFF
TRBJ2-7,12,many,TRBD1,TRBV7-3,TGTGCCAGCAGCCCCACAGGGGGCGAGCAGTACTTC,CASSPTGGEQYF
TRBJ2-2,15,many,TRBD1,TRBV18,TGTGCCAGCTCAAGGGACAGGTCGAACACCGGGGAGCTGTTTTTT,CASSRDRSNTGELFF
TRBJ2-1,13,many,.,TRBV10-2,TGCGCCAGCAGTACGGGCCCCTACAATGAGCAGTTCTTC,CASSTGPYNEQFF
TRBJ1-1,19,.,TRBD1,TRBV20-1,TGCAGTGCTAGAAGGGACAGGGGTCTACCCGGGACCTGGAACACTGAAGCTTTCTTT,CSARRDRGLPGTWNTEAFF
TRBJ1-1,15,.,.,TRBV4-3,TGCGCCAGCAGCCCCGGAGGGGGGATTAACACTGAAGCTTTCTTT,CASSPGGGINTEAFF
TRBJ2-7,13,.,TRBD2,TRBV7-2,TGTGCCAGCAGCTCGGGGGGGCACTACGAGCAGTACTTC,CASSSGGHYEQYF
TRBJ2-2,17,.,.,TRBV7-2,TGTGCCAGCAGCCCCAGGGGTCAGGGGCCGACCACCGGGGAGCTGTTTTTT,CASSPRGQGPTTGELFF
TRBJ1-6,14,many,.,TRBV28,TGTGCCAGCAGTTCAGGACGGTTTAGTTCACCCCTCCACTTT,CASSSGRFSSPLHF
TRBJ2-5,19,many,TRBD2,TRBV20-1,TGCAGTGCTAGAGATGCCGTTGGAGTTAGCGGGGGTTCGTGGGAGACCCAGTACTTC,CSARDAVGVSGGSWETQYF
TRBJ2-1,16,.,TRBD2,TRBV20-1,TGCAGTGCTAACACAGCGGGGCCCAGCTCCTACAATGAGCAGTTCTTC,CSANTAGPSSYNEQFF
TRBJ2-2,15,.,TRBD1,TRBV11-2,TGTGCCAGCAGCTCTGGGACAGGGTGGACCGGGGAGCTGTTTTTT,CASSSGTGWTGELFF
TRBJ2-1,15,.,TRBD2,TRBV10-3,TGTGCCATCAGTGAGGTCGGGCGGGGGTTTAGTGAGCAGTTCTTC,CAISEVGRGFSEQFF